A selection of T cell receptor beta chains follows, all from one sample in a study of cytomegalovirus exposure and HLA in healthy donors. Clones were sequenced by immunoSEQ multiplex PCR, and TCRdb holds only the in-frame ones, with some missing. The data contain about 160,000 clones, roughly 80% of them singletons. Source material: PBMCs. All receptors come from a man younger than 35 in good health and CMV-seropositive. CDR3s include the opening cysteine and the closing phenylalanine or tryptophan. The D gene is left open where the match is weak. Part of the rows lack a size; the others show once, few, many or a class for expanded clones.

D	size	J	V	DNA	CDR3
-	once	TRBJ2-2	TRBV4-2	TGTGCCAGCAGCCAAGATCACACCGCGAACACCGGGGAGCTGTTTTTT	CASSQDHTANTGELFF
-	-	TRBJ1-1	TRBV9	TGTGCCAGCAGCGTAGGGACAGCAATGAACACTGAAGCTTTCTTT	CASSVGTAMNTEAFF
-	-	TRBJ2-1	TRBV6-6	TGTGCCAGCAGTTACTCACGGAGCGCCTACAATGAGCAGTTCTTC	CASSYSRSAYNEQFF
-	-	TRBJ1-2	TRBV19	TGTGCCAGTAGTATTATTGGGGGCTCGGATAACTATGGCTACACCTTC	CASSIIGGSDNYGYTF
TRBD1	-	TRBJ1-1	TRBV2	TGTGCCAGCAGAGGGGACAGGGGAGGTCTTGTTGAAGCTTTCTTT	CASRGDRGGLVEAFF
-	-	TRBJ2-1	TRBV7-9	TGTGCCAGCAGCCAACGCCAACTAGTGGATAATGAGCAGTTCTTC	CASSQRQLVDNEQFF
TRBD2	few	TRBJ2-1	TRBV6-1	TGTGCCAGCAGTCTGGGACTAGCGGGAGCCAATGAGCAGTTCTTC	CASSLGLAGANEQFF
TRBD1	-	TRBJ1-2	TRBV11-2	TGTGCCAGCAGCGCAGGTTCGGGACAGATGGGGAGCTACACCTTC	CASSAGSGQMGSYTF
-	-	TRBJ1-6	TRBV7-2	TGTGCCAGCAGCTCAGGTGCCCCACCGAATTCACCCCTCCACTTT	CASSSGAPPNSPLHF
TRBD1	-	TRBJ2-5	TRBV5-4	TGTGCCAGCAGCCGGCCGGGACAGGAAAGAGGGTCCCAGTACTTC	CASSRPGQERGSQYF
TRBD1	-	TRBJ1-3	TRBV4-1	TGCGCCAGCAGCCGAGAAGGAACCGGGACAGGGGAGTCTGGAAACACCATATATTTT	CASSREGTGTGESGNTIYF
TRBD1	-	TRBJ1-2	TRBV29-1	TGCAGCGTCGATACCGGACAGGATTCTGCCTATGGCTACACCTTC	CSVDTGQDSAYGYTF
-	few	TRBJ1-6	TRBV2	TGTGCCAGCAGTGATCGGGTACTACGTCGGGACACAAATTCACCCCTCCACTTT	CASSDRVLRRDTNSPLHF
TRBD2	-	TRBJ2-1	TRBV7-8	TGTGCCAGCAGCCCTGGTAGTGGCGGGAGTTGGAATGAGCAGTTCTTC	CASSPGSGGSWNEQFF
TRBD1	few	TRBJ2-5	TRBV15	TGTGCCACCAGCAGCCAACAGGGGATTGGAGAGACCCAGTACTTC	CATSSQQGIGETQYF
-	-	TRBJ1-2	TRBV30	TGTGCCTGGCTTGGGCAGGGAAGTCGGGGCTACACCTTC	CAWLGQGSRGYTF